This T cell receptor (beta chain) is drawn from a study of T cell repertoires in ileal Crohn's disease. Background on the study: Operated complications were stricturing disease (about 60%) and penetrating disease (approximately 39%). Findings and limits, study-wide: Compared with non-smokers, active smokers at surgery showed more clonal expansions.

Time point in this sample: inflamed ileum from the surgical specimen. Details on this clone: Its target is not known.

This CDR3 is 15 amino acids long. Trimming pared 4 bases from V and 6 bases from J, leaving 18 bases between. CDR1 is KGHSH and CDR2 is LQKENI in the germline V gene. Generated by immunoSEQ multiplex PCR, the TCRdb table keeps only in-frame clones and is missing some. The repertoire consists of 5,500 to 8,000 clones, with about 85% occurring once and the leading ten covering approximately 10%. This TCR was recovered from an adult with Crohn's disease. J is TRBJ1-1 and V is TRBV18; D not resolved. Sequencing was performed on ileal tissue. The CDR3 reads CASSLGAGSLSEAFF. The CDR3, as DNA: TGTGCCAGCTCACTAGGAGCAGGATCTCTTTCTGAAGCTTTCTTT. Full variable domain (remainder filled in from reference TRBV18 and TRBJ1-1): NAGVMQNPRHLVRRRGQEARLRCSPMKGHSHVYWYRQLPEEGLKFMVYLQKENIIDESGMPKERFSAEFPKEGPSILRIQQVVRGDSAAYFCASSLGAGSLSEAFFGQGTRLTVV.